These 25 T cell receptor beta chains were all obtained from the same sample, sequenced in a study of cytomegalovirus exposure and HLA in healthy donors. The table came from immunoSEQ multiplex PCR; TCRdb's copy has only in-frame clones and leaves some out. Of roughly 60,000 clones listed, around 94% are singletons. Sequencing input: PBMCs. The receptors here all came from a man between 18 and 29 years old in good health and CMV-seronegative.

The chain links TRBV4-2 to TRBJ2-1, with 8 bases identical to TRBD2. Per the germline V gene, CDR1 is LGHNA and CDR2 is YNFKEQ. V shed 0 bases and J 3 bases; nucleotides not matched to a gene: 4. The CDR3 has 16 amino acids. The CDR3 DNA follows: TGTGCCAGCAGCCAAGATACTAGCGGAGGCTACAATGAGCAGTTCTTC. Translated, it gives CASSQDTSGGYNEQFF.

This chain connects TRBV5-1 to TRBJ2-7; 10 nucleotides align to TRBD1. The CDR3 is 15 residues long. Germline V gene sequence: CDR1 SGHRS, CDR2 YFSETQ. Germline trimming cut 4 bases from V and 3 bases from J; bases unmatched to any gene: 7. The CDR3 sequence: CASSSLTGGGYEQYF. CDR3 bases: TGCGCCAGCAGCAGCCTGACAGGGGGCGGCTACGAGCAGTACTTC. The variable domain in full, completed from reference TRBV5-1 and TRBJ2-7, reads KAGVTQTPRYLIKTRGQQVTLSCSPISGHRSVSWYQQTPGQGLQFLFEYFSETQRNKGNFPGRFSGRQFSNSRSEMNVSTLELGDSALYLCASSSLTGGGYEQYFGPGTRLTVT.

The chain combines TRBV5-4 with TRBJ1-3; D uncertain. The V end was cut by 0 bases, the J end by 4 bases, with 8 bases between. The CDR3 has 14 amino acids. Germline CDR1 is SGHNT and CDR2 is YYREEE (reference sequence). CDR3 amino acids: CASSLAGNGNTIYF. The CDR3 DNA reads TGTGCCAGCAGCTTGGCCGGGAACGGAAACACCATATATTTT. Drawing the rest from reference TRBV5-4 and TRBJ1-3, the complete variable domain is ETGVTQSPTHLIKTRGQQVTLRCSSQSGHNTVSWYQQALGQGPQFIFQYYREEENGRGNFPPRFSGLQFPNYSSELNVNALELDDSALYLCASSLAGNGNTIYFGEGSWLTVV.

The chain has TRBV9 and TRBJ1-2; tentatively, D is TRBD1 (5 bases). Germline V gene lookup returns CDR1 SGDLS and CDR2 YYNGEE. Trimming removed 4 bases at V and 8 bases at J, with 27 bases between. The CDR3 contains 17 residues. The CDR3 region is CASSPRYLHRPGGGYTF. The CDR3, as DNA: TGTGCCAGCAGCCCCCGATACTTACACAGGCCAGGTGGGGGCTACACCTTC.

V gene TRBV7-8 combines with J gene TRBJ2-7; D possibly corresponds to TRBD2 (5 bases). Trimming took 0 bases from V and 3 from J, leaving 9 bases between them. Germline CDR1 reads SGHVS; CDR2 reads FQNEAQ. This CDR3 region has 14 residues. The CDR3 region is CASSLAEGSYEQYF. Written as DNA, the CDR3 is TGTGCCAGCAGCTTAGCAGAGGGAAGCTACGAGCAGTACTTC.

The chain has TRBV7-9 and TRBJ2-1; TRBD2 agrees at 9 bases. The trim removed 1 base at V and 9 bases at J, leaving 13 bases unmatched. Germline loops: CDR1 SEHNR, CDR2 FQNEAQ (reference sequence). This CDR3 contains 17 residues. Written as DNA, the CDR3 is TGTGCCAGCAGCTTAGAGTCTCGCGGGAGGGCCGGGGGTGAGCAGTTCTTC. This sequence encodes CASSLESRGRAGGEQFF.

This clone appeared once. The chain recombines TRBV25-1 with TRBJ2-3; 9 positions match TRBD2. V lost 7 bases, J lost 8 bases, and 1 base stayed unmatched. The germline V gene has CDR1 MGHDK and CDR2 SYGVNS. CDR3 size: 11 residues. The CDR3 region has the DNA TGTGCCAGCACTAGCGGGACTACGCAGTATTTT. It codes for CASTSGTTQYF.

The genes are TRBV18 and TRBJ2-1; 13 nucleotides line up with TRBD2. The CDR3 consists of 16 residues. Germline V gives CDR1 KGHSH, CDR2 LQKENI. V shed 2 bases, J shed 8 bases, and the junction held 6 bases outside the gene matches. The chain's CDR3 is CASSPTSGRGWYEQFF. The CDR3, as DNA: TGTGCCAGCTCACCAACTAGCGGGAGGGGCTGGTATGAGCAGTTCTTC. Full variable domain (remainder filled in from reference TRBV18 and TRBJ2-1): NAGVMQNPRHLVRRRGQEARLRCSPMKGHSHVYWYRQLPEEGLKFMVYLQKENIIDESGMPKERFSAEFPKEGPSILRIQQVVRGDSAAYFCASSPTSGRGWYEQFFGPGTRLTVL.

This sequence joins TRBV18 and TRBJ2-3; the match to TRBD1 covers 7 bases. Germline trimming cut 1 base from V and 4 bases from J; bases unmatched to any gene: 8. This CDR3 has 16 residues. Germline lookup yields CDR1 KGHSH and CDR2 LQKENI. The CDR3 sequence: CASSPQGAGTADTQYF. The CDR3 DNA is TGTGCCAGCTCACCACAGGGGGCTGGGACGGCAGATACGCAGTATTTT.

The V call is TRBV11-3, the J call TRBJ1-1; D uncertain. V gave up 0 bases and J gave up 1 base, with 6 bases separating them. The CDR3 runs to 14 residues. Looked up from germline, CDR1 is SGHNT and CDR2 is YENEEA. The CDR3: CASSLEAGNTEAFF. Here the CDR3 DNA reads TGTGCCAGCAGCTTAGAGGCAGGGAACACTGAAGCTTTCTTT.

The chain recombines TRBV28 with TRBJ1-3; 10 nucleotides match TRBD1. Germline lookup yields CDR1 MDHEN and CDR2 SYDVKM. The CDR3 loop spans 15 amino acids. The junction had 3 bases not matched to a gene; V was cut back by 4 bases and J by 3 bases. This chain's CDR3 is CASSSTGGYGNTIYF. The CDR3 DNA is TGTGCCAGCAGTTCGACAGGGGGCTATGGAAACACCATATATTTT.

The rearrangement joins TRBV10-2 to TRBJ2-1; TRBD2 aligns across 12 bases. The V and J ends lost 6 bases and 9 bases, in that order; junction bases with no gene match: 6. The CDR3 covers 14 residues. The germline CDR1 and CDR2 sequences are WSHSY and SAAADI. The CDR3 DNA follows: TGCGCCAGCAGGCAGCTAGCGGGAGGGGCTGAGCAGTTCTTC. This encodes CASRQLAGGAEQFF.

This chain joins TRBV2 and TRBJ1-5; unclear D gene. V was cut by 3 bases and J by 3 bases, with 12 bases left in between. The CDR3 runs to 15 residues. Germline CDR1 SNHLY, CDR2 FYNNEI. CDR3: CASSDGSGYNQPQHF. The CDR3 bases are TGTGCCAGCAGTGACGGAAGCGGATACAATCAGCCCCAGCATTTT.

V gene TRBV5-6 combines with J gene TRBJ2-1; 8 bases map to TRBD2. The CDR3 has 15 amino acids. Germline V gene data show CDR1 as SGHDT and CDR2 as YYEEEE. With V trimmed by 1 base and J by 12 bases, 12 bases remained unmatched. The CDR3: CASSLSGTSGLGQFF. CDR3 bases: TGTGCCAGCAGCTTGTCGGGGACTAGTGGGTTGGGGCAGTTCTTC.

This chain connects TRBV2 to TRBJ2-5; TRBD1 matches 7 bases. The CDR3 has 18 residues. CDR1 SNHLY and CDR2 FYNNEI come from the germline V gene. The V segment lost 1 base and the J segment 5 bases; nucleotides outside the gene matches: 16. CDR3 in DNA: TGTGCCAGCAGTGAAGAGCTGAGGGGGCTATTCGTGATCGAGACCCAGTACTTC. Its translation is CASSEELRGLFVIETQYF.

This clone was seen a single time. In DNA form, the CDR3 reads TGTGCCAGCAGCTTGACAGGCGATCCTACCTACGAGCAGTACTTC. It is translated as CASSLTGDPTYEQYF. The chain couples TRBV7-2 to TRBJ2-7; perhaps TRBD1 as D (6 bases). Germline V CDR1 and CDR2: SGHTA, FQGNSA. V was clipped by 3 bases and J by 2 bases, with 14 bases between them. This CDR3 has 15 amino acids.

This clone appeared a single time. The DNA for the CDR3 is TGCGCCAGCAGCCTGGGGGGTGCGGGAGGAACGGATCAGTACTTC. This translates into CASSLGGAGGTDQYF. The chain links TRBV5-1 to TRBJ2-7, with TRBD2 identical over 8 bases. The ends lost 4 bases at V and 10 bases at J; junction bases unmatched: 16. This CDR3 is 15 amino acids long. Looked up from germline, CDR1 is SGHRS and CDR2 is YFSETQ.

This sequence joins TRBV6-1 and TRBJ2-2; perhaps TRBD2 as D (6 bases). CDR3 size: 16 residues. From germline, CDR1 is MNHNS and CDR2 SASEGT. V gave up 4 bases and J gave up 7 bases, with 19 bases separating them. The CDR3 DNA reads as TGTGCCAGCAGTGGACGCGTTAGCGGAAGTATCGGGGAGCTGTTTTTT. Amino acids: CASSGRVSGSIGELFF.

The J gene is TRBJ2-3, the V gene TRBV28; 9 bases agree with TRBD1. This CDR3 has 14 residues. CDR1 MDHEN and CDR2 SYDVKM come from the germline V gene. The trim removed 5 bases at V and 6 bases at J, leaving 6 bases unmatched. Written as DNA, the CDR3 is TGTGCCAGCAGTAGACAGGGGGGCAGTGATACGCAGTATTTT. This encodes CASSRQGGSDTQYF.

V is TRBV4-2 and J is TRBJ2-1, with 10 nucleotides matching TRBD2. This CDR3 contains 16 residues. Germline V lookup: CDR1 LGHNA, CDR2 YNFKEQ. Losses at the gene ends were 3 bases for V and 0 bases for J; bases not matched to a gene: 2. The CDR3 protein is CASSQLAGASYNEQFF. The CDR3 coding sequence is TGTGCCAGCAGCCAGCTAGCGGGAGCCTCCTACAATGAGCAGTTCTTC.

The V call is TRBV13, the J call TRBJ2-2; tentatively, D is TRBD2 (5 bases). This CDR3 region has 12 residues. Trimming pared 5 bases from V and 6 bases from J, leaving 7 bases between. CDR1 and CDR2 (germline): PRHDT, FYEKMQ (reference sequence). The CDR3 DNA reads as TGTGCCAGCAGCCCCGGGGCCGGGGAGCTGTTTTTT. This encodes CASSPGAGELFF.

This chain uses TRBV28 with TRBJ2-1; D is ambiguous. Germline CDR1 and CDR2: MDHEN and SYDVKM. Deletions cut 2 bases from V and 3 bases from J, with 8 bases between. This CDR3 comprises 14 residues. CDR3 loop: CASSLIGGYNEQFF. DNA of the CDR3: TGTGCCAGCAGTTTAATTGGCGGCTACAATGAGCAGTTCTTC.

This clone was detected once. V and J are TRBV29-1 and TRBJ2-7; tentative D call: TRBD2 (5 bases). Trimming pared 1 base from V and 2 bases from J, leaving 9 bases between. Germline CDR1 SQVTM, CDR2 ANQGSEA. This CDR3 is built from 13 residues. For the CDR3, the DNA is TGCAGCGTTGAAGGGTCGGGGACCTACGAGCAGTACTTC. Translating gives CSVEGSGTYEQYF.

The chain combines TRBV11-3 with TRBJ2-7; D possibly corresponds to TRBD2 (6 bases). Trimming removed 3 bases from V and 4 bases from J, with 16 bases in between. Germline values: CDR1 SGHNT, CDR2 YENEEA. The CDR3 length is 15 residues. The DNA of the CDR3 is TGTGCCAGCAGCTTCCGGGACTCAGCCCTATACGAGCAGTACTTC. Translating it yields CASSFRDSALYEQYF.

This rearrangement joins TRBV4-2 to TRBJ2-2; possible D gene TRBD1, 5 bases. The CDR3 runs to 16 residues. CDR1 is LGHNA and CDR2 is YNFKEQ in the germline V gene. V was clipped by 0 bases and J by 4 bases, with 12 bases between them. CDR3 sequence reads: CASSQDWQGSTGELFF. As DNA, the CDR3 is TGTGCCAGCAGCCAAGATTGGCAGGGAAGCACCGGGGAGCTGTTTTTT.